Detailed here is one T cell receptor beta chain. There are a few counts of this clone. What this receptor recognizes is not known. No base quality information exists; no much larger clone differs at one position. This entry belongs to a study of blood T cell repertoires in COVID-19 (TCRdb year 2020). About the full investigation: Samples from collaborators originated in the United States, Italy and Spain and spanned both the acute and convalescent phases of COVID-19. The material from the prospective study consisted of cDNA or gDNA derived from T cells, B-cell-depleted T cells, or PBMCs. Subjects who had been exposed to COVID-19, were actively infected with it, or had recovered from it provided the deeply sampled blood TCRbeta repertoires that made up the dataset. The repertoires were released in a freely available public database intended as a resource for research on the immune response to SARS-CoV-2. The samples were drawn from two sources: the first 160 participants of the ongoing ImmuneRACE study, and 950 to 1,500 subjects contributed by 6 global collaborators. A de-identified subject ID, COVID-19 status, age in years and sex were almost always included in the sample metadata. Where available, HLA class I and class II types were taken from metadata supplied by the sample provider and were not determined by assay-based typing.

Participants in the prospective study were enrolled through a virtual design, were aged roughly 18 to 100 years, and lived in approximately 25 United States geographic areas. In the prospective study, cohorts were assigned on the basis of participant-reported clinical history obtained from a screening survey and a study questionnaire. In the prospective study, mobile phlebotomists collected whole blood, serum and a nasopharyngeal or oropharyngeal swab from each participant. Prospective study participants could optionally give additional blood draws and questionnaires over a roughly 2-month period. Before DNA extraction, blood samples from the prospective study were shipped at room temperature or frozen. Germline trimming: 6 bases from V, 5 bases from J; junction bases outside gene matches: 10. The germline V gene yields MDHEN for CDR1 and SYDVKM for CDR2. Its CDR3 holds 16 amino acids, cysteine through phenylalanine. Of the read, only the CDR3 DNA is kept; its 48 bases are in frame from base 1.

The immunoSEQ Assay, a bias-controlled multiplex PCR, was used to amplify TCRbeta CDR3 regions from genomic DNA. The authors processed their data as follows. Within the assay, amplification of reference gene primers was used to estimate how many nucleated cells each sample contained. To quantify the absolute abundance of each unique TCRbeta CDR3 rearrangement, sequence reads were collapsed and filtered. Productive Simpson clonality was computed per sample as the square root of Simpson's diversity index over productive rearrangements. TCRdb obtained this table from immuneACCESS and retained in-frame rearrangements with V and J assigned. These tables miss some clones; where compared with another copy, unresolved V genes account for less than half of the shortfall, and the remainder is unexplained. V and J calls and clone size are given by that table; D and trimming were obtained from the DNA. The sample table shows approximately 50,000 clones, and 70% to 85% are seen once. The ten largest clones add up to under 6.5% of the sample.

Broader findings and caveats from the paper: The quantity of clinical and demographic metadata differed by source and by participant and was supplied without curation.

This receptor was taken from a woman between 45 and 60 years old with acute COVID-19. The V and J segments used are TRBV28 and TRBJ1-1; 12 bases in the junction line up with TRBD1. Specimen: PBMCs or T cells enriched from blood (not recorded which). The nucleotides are TGTGCCAGCAGGGAGGGACAGGGGGCACACTCGACTGAAGCTTTCTTT. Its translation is CASREGQGAHSTEAFF.